The 4 T cell receptor beta chains in this list originate from one sample, sequenced in a study of blood T cell repertoires in COVID-19. Method: immunoSEQ multiplex PCR; TCRdb's copy keeps in-frame clones and lacks some. The data show tens of thousands of clones, approximately 90% seen once. The sample was peripheral blood. The receptors were sampled from a woman aged 80 or older with acute or convalescent COVID-19.

V gene TRBV3-1 (or the pseudogene TRBV3-2) combines with J gene TRBJ1-2; 7 nucleotides match TRBD1. The germline V gene encodes CDR1 LGHDT and CDR2 YNNKEL (reference sequence). CDR3 length: 14 amino acids. V lost 4 bases and J lost 0; bases outside the gene matches: 2. CDR3 loop: CASSPTGANYGYTF. The CDR3 DNA reads as TGTGCCAGCAGCCCCACAGGGGCTAACTATGGCTACACCTTC.

This clone appeared a single time. The gene calls are TRBV25-1 and TRBJ2-2, with 7 bases that match TRBD1. The junction had 6 bases not matched to a gene; V was cut back by 4 bases and J by 4 bases. The CDR3 covers 15 residues. The germline V gene encodes CDR1 MGHDK and CDR2 SYGVNS. CDR3 in DNA: TGTGCCAGCAGTGCAATGGGACAGTTCACCGGGGAGCTGTTTTTT. Its protein product is CASSAMGQFTGELFF.

This clone was counted only a few times. V is TRBV5-5 and J is TRBJ2-1; TRBD1 matches 7 bases. The CDR3 is made up of 15 amino acids. Germline-derived CDR1 and CDR2 are SGHKS and YYEKEE (reference sequence). V was clipped by 0 bases and J by 8 bases; unmatched bases: 8. The CDR3 region is CASSLETGVSDEQFF. The CDR3 DNA is TGTGCCAGCAGCTTGGAAACAGGGGTAAGCGATGAGCAGTTCTTC.

The CDR3 region is CASSRSGRQDGYTF. CDR3 in DNA: TGTGCCAGCAGCCGGTCCGGCCGACAGGATGGCTACACCTTC. The chain recombines TRBV7-9 with TRBJ1-2; possibly TRBD1 for D (6 bases). Looked up from germline, CDR1 is SEHNR and CDR2 is FQNEAQ (reference sequence). The CDR3 length is 14 residues. Trimming took off 5 bases at V and 6 bases at J, with 16 bases between the two ends. Full variable domain (outside the CDR3, taken from reference TRBV7-9 and TRBJ1-2): DTGVSQNPRHKITKRGQNVTFRCDPISEHNRLYWYRQTLGQGPEFLTYFQNEAQLEKSRLLSDRFSAERPKGSFSTLEIQRTEQGDSAMYLCASSRSGRQDGYTFGSGTRLTVV.